The present T cell receptor beta chain was sequenced within a study of control samples from healthy donors and cancer patients. Profiled with immunoSEQ multiplex PCR; TCRdb holds only in-frame clones, not every one. There are about 120,000 clones in the sample; approximately 90% occur only once, and 1.1% lies in the top ten. V shed 2 bases and J 3 bases; nucleotides not matched to a gene: 5. CDR1 is KGHSH, CDR2 LQKENI, per germline. CDR3 length: 15 residues. The receptor was isolated from a woman aged 45-65 years with colorectal cancer. The sequencing sample was made of PBMCs. The chain couples TRBV18 to TRBJ2-7, with TRBD1 matching over 9 bases. CDR3 residues: CASSPGTGNSYEQYF. The CDR3 coding sequence is TGTGCCAGCTCACCAGGGACAGGGAACAGCTACGAGCAGTACTTC.